This T cell receptor (beta chain) was identified during a study of cytomegalovirus exposure and HLA in healthy donors. 60 Vbeta and 13 Jbeta primers were used in PCR. Repertoires were generated with immunoSEQ multiplex PCR, while TCRdb's copy carries only in-frame clones and drops some. The top ten clones hold around 0.3% of a sample with under 200,000 clones, around nine tenths of them seen once. J gave up 7 bases and V 6 bases, and 12 bases lay outside the gene matches. The V gene's germline CDR1 is MNHNS and CDR2 SASEGT. CDR3 length: 15 amino acids. The TCR comes from a woman in her thirties in good health and CMV-seronegative. This chain uses TRBV6-1 with TRBJ2-1; 7 bases align to TRBD1. Sequencing was performed on PBMCs. DNA for the CDR3: TGTGCCAGCAGCGGCGAACAGGGGCCATGGAATGAGCAGTTCTTC. Its translation is CASSGEQGPWNEQFF.